The 20 T cell receptor beta chains below come from one sample, sequenced in a study of blood T cell repertoires in COVID-19. The data were produced by immunoSEQ multiplex PCR, yet TCRdb's version contains in-frame clones alone and is incomplete. The table includes roughly 100,000 clones, almost 85% detected once. The sequenced sample consisted of peripheral blood. All receptors derive from a man between 40 and 49 years old with active or convalescent COVID-19.

V and J are TRBV3-1 (or the pseudogene TRBV3-2) and TRBJ1-1; D not resolved. CDR3 size: 14 residues. Germline values: CDR1 LGHDT, CDR2 YNNKEL (reference sequence). Trimming shortened V by 5 bases and J by 0 bases, and 10 bases separated the two germline ends. The CDR3 DNA reads TGTGCCAGCAGCGTTTTAGGAGTGAACACTGAAGCTTTCTTT. Its translation: CASSVLGVNTEAFF.

This clone turned up a few times. V and J are TRBV6-5 and TRBJ2-7; a possible D gene is TRBD1 (5 bases). This CDR3 spans 13 amino acids. Between the trimmed V and J ends, which lost 7 bases and 2 bases, there was a span of 12 bases. CDR1 and CDR2 from the germline V gene are MNHEY and SVGAGI. CDR3 coding DNA: TGTGCCAGCACCGACAGTTCTCCCTACGAGCAGTACTTC. It codes for CASTDSSPYEQYF.

Remarks on this clone: The junction departs from the called germline gene at one end, perhaps through a read error. The rearrangement links TRBV6-5 to TRBJ2-2; 8 positions agree with TRBD2. Germline CDR1 reads MNHEY; CDR2 reads SVGAGI. This CDR3 contains 15 residues. This CDR3 reads CASSPGGGNSGELFF. The CDR3 DNA sequence: TGTGCCAGCAGCCCCGGGGGGGGGAACAGCGGGGAGCTGTTTTTT.

This chain uses TRBV27 with TRBJ2-7; tentatively, D is TRBD1 (5 bases). V shed 3 bases and J shed 0 bases, with 6 bases lying between them. The CDR3 is 13 residues long. Germline V gene sequence: CDR1 MNHEY, CDR2 SMNVEV (reference sequence). The chain's CDR3 is CASSFRDSYEQYF. The CDR3 DNA follows: TGTGCCAGCAGTTTCAGGGACTCCTACGAGCAGTACTTC.

V gene TRBV15 combines with J gene TRBJ2-3; 9 nucleotides align to TRBD1. The V gene's germline CDR1 is LNHNV and CDR2 YYDKDF (reference sequence). The CDR3 is 15 amino acids. Losses at the gene ends were 4 bases for V and 3 bases for J; bases not matched to a gene: 5. The DNA for the CDR3 is TGTGCCACCAGCACGTCCGGGACAGGGACAGATACGCAGTATTTT. It translates to CATSTSGTGTDTQYF.

The chain carries TRBV5-1 and TRBJ2-3; tentative D call: TRBD2 (7 bases). CDR3 size: 15 residues. The V and J ends lost 2 bases and 2 bases respectively, with 12 bases between them. From germline, CDR1 is SGHRS and CDR2 YFSETQ. CDR3 in amino acids: CASSLGGANTDTQYF. The DNA for the CDR3 is TGCGCCAGCAGCTTAGGGGGGGCCAACACAGATACGCAGTATTTT.

This chain joins TRBV7-2 and TRBJ2-5; D might be TRBD2 (7 bases). This CDR3 spans 16 amino acids. The germline V and J ends were trimmed by 3 bases and 4 bases, with 18 bases remaining between them. CDR1 is SGHTA, CDR2 FQGNSA, per germline. In DNA form, the CDR3 reads TGTGCCAGCAGCTTTAGCCGGGGGGCCCTCCCAGAGACCCAGTACTTC. As protein: CASSFSRGALPETQYF.

The CDR3: CASSFPLTGSGNTIYF. CDR3 DNA: TGTGCCAGCAGCTTCCCCCTGACAGGCTCTGGAAACACCATATATTTT. This sequence joins TRBV11-2 and TRBJ1-3; TRBD1 is a possible D gene (6 bases). The CDR3 is 16 residues long. With 3 bases removed from V and 0 bases from J, the gap between germline ends came to 12 bases. Germline lookup yields CDR1 SGHAT and CDR2 FQNNGV.

V gene TRBV7-9 combines with J gene TRBJ2-2; 7 bases fit TRBD1. The CDR3 extends over 15 amino acids. Germline V gene lookup returns CDR1 SEHNR and CDR2 FQNEAQ (reference sequence). Trimming removed 3 bases from V and 3 bases from J; junction bases left unmatched: 4. For the CDR3, the DNA is TGTGCCAGCAGCTTGCTTCAGGGGGACACCGGGGAGCTGTTTTTT. Encoded protein: CASSLLQGDTGELFF.

In this sample, this clone turned up once. The chain recombines TRBV6-5 with TRBJ2-5, with 8 bases matching TRBD1. Trimming took 5 bases from V and 4 from J; bases not matched to a gene: 3. The germline V gene has CDR1 MNHEY and CDR2 SVGAGI. The CDR3 spans 13 residues. Written as DNA, the CDR3 is TGTGCCAGCAGTATTGGACAGGGAGAGACCCAGTACTTC. This gives the protein CASSIGQGETQYF.

The chain couples TRBV14 to TRBJ2-5; D is possibly TRBD2 (6 bases). The V end was cut by 5 bases, the J end by 2 bases, with 15 bases between. Per germline, CDR1 SGHDN and CDR2 FVKESK. The CDR3 spans 15 residues. CDR3 DNA sequence: TGTGCCAGCAGCTCATGGGGGGTCGATCAAGAGACCCAGTACTTC. Its protein product is CASSSWGVDQETQYF. The variable domain in full, with the rest retrieved from reference TRBV14 and TRBJ2-5, is EAGVTQFPSHSVIEKGQTVTLRCDPISGHDNLYWYRRVMGKEIKFLLHFVKESKQDESGMPNNRFLAERTGGTYSTLKVQPAELEDSGVYFCASSSWGVDQETQYFGPGTRLLVL.

The V and J genes are TRBV5-6 and TRBJ1-2, with 9 bases that match TRBD1. J lost 3 bases, V lost 4 bases, and 10 bases had no gene match. The CDR3 loop spans 16 amino acids. Per germline, CDR1 SGHDT and CDR2 YYEEEE. Written as DNA, the CDR3 is TGTGCCAGCAGCCTTCCTAAGACAGGGGGACACTATGGCTACACCTTC. Amino acids: CASSLPKTGGHYGYTF. The full variable domain, in which reference TRBV5-6 and TRBJ1-2 provide the parts outside the CDR3, is DAGVTQSPTHLIKTRGQQVTLRCSPKSGHDTVSWYQQALGQGPQFIFQYYEEEERQRGNFPDRFSGHQFPNYSSELNVNALLLGDSALYLCASSLPKTGGHYGYTFGSGTRLTVV.

The genes are TRBV19 and TRBJ1-5; 7 nucleotides line up with TRBD1. Germline CDR1 reads LNHDA; CDR2 reads SQIVND (reference sequence). The CDR3 consists of 14 residues. Trimming at V came to 5 bases and at J to 4 bases, leaving 5 bases not matched to a gene. The CDR3 region is CASSVDRANQPQHF. CDR3 in DNA: TGTGCCAGTAGTGTCGACAGGGCTAATCAGCCCCAGCATTTT.

The J gene is TRBJ1-3, the V gene TRBV3-1 (or the pseudogene TRBV3-2), with D maybe TRBD1 (5 bases). V lost 3 bases, J lost 3 bases, and 9 bases lay in between. CDR1 is LGHDT, CDR2 YNNKEL, per germline (reference sequence). This CDR3 region has 14 residues. The CDR3 protein is CASSQSRVGNTIYF. CDR3 coding DNA: TGTGCCAGCAGCCAGTCCAGGGTTGGAAACACCATATATTTT.

V is TRBV9 and J is TRBJ1-2, with D possibly TRBD1 on 6 matching bases. The CDR3 has 14 residues. The germline gives CDR1 SGDLS, CDR2 YYNGEE. With 2 bases removed from V and 8 bases from J, the gap between germline ends came to 16 bases. CDR3 DNA: TGTGCCAGCAGCGTCAGCTCAGGGGAACACGGCTACACCTTC. Protein product: CASSVSSGEHGYTF.

V and J are TRBV2 and TRBJ2-3; 11 bases match TRBD2. Germline V lookup: CDR1 SNHLY, CDR2 FYNNEI. The V and J ends lost 4 bases and 7 bases, in that order; junction bases with no gene match: 7. The CDR3 spans 15 residues. The CDR3 DNA reads TGTGCCAGCAGTGCTCTGACTAGCGGGACCTATACGCAGTATTTT. This translates into CASSALTSGTYTQYF.

The chain is built from TRBV19 and TRBJ1-5; D possibly corresponds to TRBD1 (6 bases). This CDR3 has 15 amino acids. The V gene's germline CDR1 is LNHDA and CDR2 SQIVND (reference sequence). The germline V and J ends were trimmed by 6 bases and 2 bases, with 14 bases remaining between them. This CDR3 is CASRQGLIGNQPQHF. The CDR3 coding sequence is TGTGCCAGTAGGCAGGGGCTAATAGGCAATCAGCCCCAGCATTTT.

The CDR3 spells CASKSASGGQGSYEQYF. CDR3 bases: TGTGCCAGCAAGTCGGCTAGCGGGGGCCAAGGGTCCTACGAGCAGTACTTC. The chain recombines TRBV2 with TRBJ2-7; 10 bases fit TRBD2. The V and J ends lost 7 bases and 1 base, in that order; junction bases with no gene match: 13. The CDR3 loop spans 17 amino acids. Germline V CDR1 and CDR2: SNHLY, FYNNEI.

The V gene is TRBV30, the J gene TRBJ1-1; the D gene is possibly TRBD1 (5 bases). The germline V gene encodes CDR1 GTSNPN and CDR2 SVGIG (reference sequence). V lost 5 bases, J lost 7 bases, and 14 bases lay in between. The CDR3 sequence is 12 residues long. CDR3 residues: CAWFWGVGEAFF. CDR3 sequence (DNA): TGTGCCTGGTTTTGGGGGGTGGGTGAAGCTTTCTTT.

The V gene is TRBV4-2, the J gene TRBJ1-2, with D perhaps matching TRBD1 (6 bases). This CDR3 has 15 residues. Germline CDR1 reads LGHNA; CDR2 reads YNFKEQ. V lost 0 bases, J lost 8 bases, and 16 bases lay in between. CDR3 sequence reads: CASSQDPPGAQGYTF. Here the CDR3 DNA reads TGTGCCAGCAGCCAAGATCCCCCAGGGGCGCAGGGCTACACCTTC.